One and the same sample provided the 17 T cell receptor beta chains below, sequenced in a study of CXCR3-negative and CXCR3-positive naive CD8 T cells. The method, 5' RACE with UMI labels, was used to prepare the TRB cDNA libraries. From its re-call of the 5' RACE reads, TCRdb lists each CDR3 protein once, without DNA. Its table records about 66,000 distinct CDR3 sequences. Material for sequencing was naive CXCR3- CD8+ T cells from blood. Subset meaning: CD45RO-CCR7+CD27+CD95- naive CD8+ T cells lacking CXCR3 (TNR3-). These TCRs come from a human donor in good health. Some clones in this sample may be carry-over from other donors' samples.

The chain uses TRBV29-1 and TRBJ2-3. Germline loops: CDR1 SQVTM, CDR2 ANQGSEA. This CDR3 is 15 amino acids long. Here the CDR3 reads CSVEDRGRNTDTQYF.

V usage is TRBV14 and J usage is TRBJ1-4. The CDR3 length is 15 residues. Per the germline V gene, CDR1 is SGHDN and CDR2 is FVKESK. CDR3 residues: CASSQIGTANEKLFF. The full variable domain, completed using reference TRBV14 and TRBJ1-4, is EAGVTQFPSHSVIEKGQTVTLRCDPISGHDNLYWYRRVMGKEIKFLLHFVKESKQDESGMPNNRFLAERTGGTYSTLKVQPAELEDSGVYFCASSQIGTANEKLFFGSGTQLSVL.

The chain links TRBV4-2 to TRBJ2-2; absent DNA, TCRdb's TRBD1 call cannot be checked. The CDR3 is 16 residues long. Germline CDR1 is LGHNA and CDR2 is YNFKEQ. CDR3 residues: CASSLPTEGDTGELFF.

The chain links TRBV7-2 to TRBJ1-5; there is no DNA to check the TCRdb D call of TRBD1. The length of the CDR3 is 16 residues. The germline V gene has CDR1 SGHTA and CDR2 FQGNSA. The CDR3 protein is CASSSLGGLSNQPQHF.

The CDR3 spells CASSPAYAYEQYF. V and J are TRBV4-3 and TRBJ2-7. This CDR3 is built from 13 residues. The germline V gene has CDR1 LGHNA and CDR2 YSLEER.

The chain joins TRBV3-1 to TRBJ2-2; absent DNA, TCRdb's TRBD2 call cannot be checked. The CDR3 loop spans 15 amino acids. Looked up from germline, CDR1 is LGHDT and CDR2 is YNNKEL (reference sequence). The chain's CDR3 is CASRESGLATGELFF.

V gene TRBV7-3 combines with J gene TRBJ2-6; the TCRdb call, TRBD1, lacks DNA for checking. Germline V lookup: CDR1 SGHTA, CDR2 FQGTGA. This CDR3 is 16 amino acids long. The CDR3 sequence is CASSATGGTGANVLTF.

This sequence joins TRBV5-4 and TRBJ2-7; TCRdb names TRBD2, which stays unverified in the absence of DNA. Germline-derived CDR1 and CDR2 are SGHNT and YYREEE (reference sequence). The CDR3 extends over 16 amino acids. Here the CDR3 reads CASSLGLAGVPPEQYF.

The chain recombines TRBV5-1 with TRBJ2-5; TCRdb lists TRBD1, though no DNA is available to test this call. The germline V gene encodes CDR1 SGHRS and CDR2 YFSETQ. The CDR3 spans 14 residues. The CDR3 loop reads CASSVRQGVETQYF.

The chain joins TRBV27 to TRBJ2-1. The CDR3 contains 11 residues. Germline lookup yields CDR1 MNHEY and CDR2 SMNVEV (reference sequence). CDR3 region: CASSLGSQQFF.

V usage is TRBV28 and J usage is TRBJ1-1; checking the TCRdb D call of TRBD1 is not possible without DNA. Per the germline V gene, CDR1 is MDHEN and CDR2 is SYDVKM. CDR3 size: 12 residues. The CDR3 protein is CAIEMGGTEAFF.

The chain joins TRBV13 to TRBJ2-5. Per the germline V gene, CDR1 is PRHDT and CDR2 is FYEKMQ (reference sequence). The CDR3 totals 13 residues. This CDR3 reads CASSPNPTETQYF.

V and J are TRBV29-1 and TRBJ2-7; TCRdb selects TRBD1, and the lack of DNA leaves this call unchecked. From germline, CDR1 is SQVTM and CDR2 ANQGSEA. CDR3 length equals 13 residues. CDR3 amino acids: CSVGTGGAEEQYF.

This sequence joins TRBV7-9 and TRBJ2-7; TCRdb outputs TRBD2, but without DNA this stays unchecked. CDR3 length: 14 amino acids. Germline CDR1 is SEHNR and CDR2 is FQNEAQ (reference sequence). This chain's CDR3 is CASSLVPSGYEQYF.

This chain connects TRBV4-2 to TRBJ2-1; TCRdb proposes TRBD1, but this gene call is untestable without DNA. The CDR3 consists of 14 residues. Germline lookup yields CDR1 LGHNA and CDR2 YNFKEQ. The CDR3 here is CASSHGTGTGEQFF.

The chain is built from TRBV4-2 and TRBJ1-1; the D call from TCRdb, TRBD1, cannot be confirmed without DNA. Germline lookup yields CDR1 LGHNA and CDR2 YNFKEQ. This CDR3 is built from 18 residues. CDR3 protein: CASSLSGTGLVGNTEAFF.

The chain has TRBV12-3 or TRBV12-4 and TRBJ1-4; no DNA is available, so the TRBD1 call from TCRdb remains unchecked. The CDR3 totals 15 residues. CDR3 protein: CASSSPFEGPGKLFF.